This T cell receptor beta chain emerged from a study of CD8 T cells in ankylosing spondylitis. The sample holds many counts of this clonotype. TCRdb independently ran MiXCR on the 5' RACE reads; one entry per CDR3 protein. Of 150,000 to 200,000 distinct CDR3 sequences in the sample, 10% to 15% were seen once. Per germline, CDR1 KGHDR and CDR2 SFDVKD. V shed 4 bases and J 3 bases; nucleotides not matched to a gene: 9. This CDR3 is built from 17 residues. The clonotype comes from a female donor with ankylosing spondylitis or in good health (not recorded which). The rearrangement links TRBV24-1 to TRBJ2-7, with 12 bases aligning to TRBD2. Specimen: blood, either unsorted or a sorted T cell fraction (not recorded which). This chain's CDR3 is CATSDHPGLAGNYEQYF. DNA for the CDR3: TGTGCCACCAGTGACCACCCGGGACTAGCGGGTAACTACGAGCAGTACTTC.